The present T cell receptor beta chain was sequenced within a study of T cells in localized non-small cell lung cancer. Points from the study as a whole: Sequencing was limited to one tumor region, leaving the possibility of heterogeneity open.

Of note for this clone: The antigen is undetermined.

Clones were read by immunoSEQ multiplex PCR, and TCRdb kept only the in-frame ones, dropping some. In the table there are over 1,500 clones, roughly 21% of which are singletons. V gave up 5 bases and J gave up 3 bases; unmatched junction bases: 6. Germline V gives CDR1 SGHNT, CDR2 YENEEA. The CDR3 covers 14 residues. Investigators took adjacent lung free of atypia at least 2 cm from the tumor margin. The V gene is TRBV11-3, the J gene TRBJ1-2; 7 bases are shared with TRBD1. The source of this sequence is a woman aged 40-75 years with stage III squamous cell lung carcinoma. This specimen was normal lung tissue next to the tumor, taken before any cancer treatment. CDR3 sequence reads: CASSPTGTYYGYTF. The CDR3 coding sequence is TGTGCCAGCAGCCCGACAGGGACCTACTATGGCTACACCTTC.